The next 10 T cell receptor beta chains were all read from a single sample in a study of control samples from healthy donors and cancer patients. Using immunoSEQ multiplex PCR, the repertoire was profiled, and TCRdb retains in-frame clones only, with some absent. The sample contains about 98,000 clones, around three quarters of which appear only once. Sequencing was carried out using blood. The receptors derive from a woman aged 30 to 39 in good health.

This clone is medium-sized within its sample. The chain uses TRBV6-6 and TRBJ1-1; D remains ambiguous. The V end was cut by 2 bases, the J end by 0 bases, with 10 bases between. The CDR3 has 15 amino acids. CDR1 MNHNY and CDR2 SVGAGI come from the germline V gene (reference sequence). The CDR3 region has the DNA TGTGCCAGCAGTTACGGCGACGGACTGAACACTGAAGCTTTCTTT. Protein sequence: CASSYGDGLNTEAFF.

The genes are TRBV3-1 (or the pseudogene TRBV3-2) and TRBJ1-3; D uncertain. Germline-derived CDR1 and CDR2 are LGHDT and YNNKEL (reference sequence). The V end was cut by 4 bases, the J end by 0 bases, with 13 bases between. This CDR3 is built from 16 residues. CDR3 amino acids: CASSPEGGISGNTIYF. CDR3 coding DNA: TGTGCCAGCAGCCCCGAAGGAGGGATCTCTGGAAACACCATATATTTT.

The chain recombines TRBV7-6 with TRBJ2-5; D gene unclear. Germline values: CDR1 SGHVS, CDR2 FNYEAQ. The CDR3 runs 12 residues. The V end was cut by 5 bases, the J end by 4 bases, with 8 bases between. This CDR3 is CASSRWAETQYF. The CDR3 region has the DNA TGTGCCAGCAGCAGGTGGGCAGAGACCCAGTACTTC.

A single count supports this clone. The V call is TRBV9, the J call TRBJ2-2; 7 bases are a match to TRBD1. The CDR3 has 15 residues. Germline-derived CDR1 and CDR2 are SGDLS and YYNGEE. The V segment lost 6 bases and the J segment 1 base; nucleotides outside the gene matches: 6. CDR3 protein: CASTEGARNTGELFF. The CDR3, as DNA: TGTGCCAGCACCGAGGGGGCGCGGAACACCGGGGAGCTGTTTTTT.

The rearrangement links TRBV12-5 to TRBJ1-5, with TRBD1 matching over 10 bases. The CDR3 totals 18 residues. CDR1 LGHNT and CDR2 FRNRAP come from the germline V gene. V shed 0 bases and J 3 bases; nucleotides not matched to a gene: 8. The CDR3 DNA sequence: TGTGCTAGTGGTTTGGTACTGGGGACAGGGGCTAACAATCAGCCCCAGCATTTT. It encodes CASGLVLGTGANNQPQHF.

The chain is built from TRBV3-1 (or the pseudogene TRBV3-2) and TRBJ1-3, with unresolved D. The CDR3 spans 14 residues. Germline V gives CDR1 LGHDT, CDR2 YNNKEL (reference sequence). Trimming cost V 1 base and J 4 bases, with 8 bases left between them. This CDR3 is CASSQGAGGNTIYF. The CDR3 DNA sequence: TGTGCCAGCAGCCAAGGGGCGGGAGGAAACACCATATATTTT.

The genes are TRBV5-5 and TRBJ2-7; unclear D gene. The ends were cut back, 2 bases at V and 2 bases at J, with 17 bases in the middle. The V gene's germline CDR1 is SGHKS and CDR2 YYEKEE (reference sequence). The CDR3 runs to 16 residues. The CDR3 here is CASSFPRQSTPYEQYF. Written as DNA, the CDR3 is TGTGCCAGCAGCTTTCCTCGTCAATCTACCCCCTACGAGCAGTACTTC.

The chain carries TRBV6-5 and TRBJ1-1, with no clear D. Trimming cost V 5 bases and J 4 bases, with 11 bases left between them. The CDR3 has 13 amino acids. Germline V CDR1 and CDR2: MNHEY, SVGAGI. In DNA form, the CDR3 reads TGTGCCAGCAGTCCCAGTGGTTTCACTGAAGCTTTCTTT. Protein: CASSPSGFTEAFF.

This chain connects TRBV5-1 to TRBJ2-2; D uncertain. From germline, CDR1 is SGHRS and CDR2 YFSETQ. The CDR3 loop spans 12 amino acids. V dropped 5 bases and J dropped 6 bases, with 8 bases sitting between them. In DNA form, the CDR3 reads TGCGCCAGCAGTCAAGGGTCCGGGGAGCTGTTTTTT. This sequence encodes CASSQGSGELFF. The complete variable domain, with remaining parts taken from reference TRBV5-1 and TRBJ2-2, reads KAGVTQTPRYLIKTRGQQVTLSCSPISGHRSVSWYQQTPGQGLQFLFEYFSETQRNKGNFPGRFSGRQFSNSRSEMNVSTLELGDSALYLCASSQGSGELFFGEGSRLTVL.

CDR3: CASSQNRRDYGYTF. The CDR3 DNA is TGTGCCAGCAGCCAAAATCGACGGGATTATGGCTACACCTTC. V gene TRBV14 combines with J gene TRBJ1-2, with D unresolved. The V end lost 2 bases, the J end lost 5 bases, and 12 bases lay between the germline ends. The CDR3 loop spans 14 amino acids. Germline values: CDR1 SGHDN, CDR2 FVKESK. Looking up the rest from reference TRBV14 and TRBJ1-2 gives the full variable domain: EAGVTQFPSHSVIEKGQTVTLRCDPISGHDNLYWYRRVMGKEIKFLLHFVKESKQDESGMPNNRFLAERTGGTYSTLKVQPAELEDSGVYFCASSQNRRDYGYTFGSGTRLTVV.